These 30 T cell receptor beta chains were sequenced from one sample in a study of blood T cell repertoires in COVID-19. This table comes from immunoSEQ multiplex PCR, and its TCRdb copy is limited to in-frame clones, with some not included. The top ten hold approximately 1.5% of the sample, which has roughly 380,000 clones, 89% seen once. The sequenced material came from peripheral blood. The source is a woman aged 40-49 years with COVID-19, enrolled during active disease.

CDR3 amino acids: CATPGPGETQYF. The CDR3 nucleotides are TGTGCCACCCCAGGGCCCGGAGAGACCCAGTACTTC. The V call is TRBV5-5, the J call TRBJ2-5, with D perhaps TRBD1 (5 bases). Trimming removed 9 bases at V and 4 bases at J, with 13 bases between. The CDR3 is 12 amino acids. Germline V gene lookup returns CDR1 SGHKS and CDR2 YYEKEE (reference sequence).

This sequence joins TRBV7-3 and TRBJ2-3; 8 nucleotides align to TRBD2. The CDR3 contains 14 residues. Trimming removed 5 bases from V and 2 bases from J; junction bases left unmatched: 3. The germline gives CDR1 SGHTA, CDR2 FQGTGA. The CDR3 DNA follows: TGTGCCAGCAGCCCAGCGGGGGTCACAGATACGCAGTATTTT. Translated, it gives CASSPAGVTDTQYF.

CDR3 bases: TGTGCCAGCAGTTTCCACAGGAAAATGAACACTGAAGCTTTCTTT. This encodes CASSFHRKMNTEAFF. This chain links TRBV27 with TRBJ1-1; D might be TRBD1 (5 bases). CDR1 is MNHEY, CDR2 SMNVEV, per germline (reference sequence). Trimming left V 3 bases short and J 0 bases short, with 11 bases between. The CDR3 extends over 15 amino acids.

This clone appeared a single time. The CDR3 bases are TGTGCCAGCAGCCCGCGGGCGGGGGATTACAATGAGCAGTTCTTC. Its translation is CASSPRAGDYNEQFF. This chain joins TRBV7-9 and TRBJ2-1; 7 positions agree with TRBD2. Trimming at V came to 5 bases and at J to 4 bases, leaving 8 bases not matched to a gene. The CDR3 spans 15 residues. Germline V CDR1 and CDR2: SEHNR, FQNEAQ (reference sequence).

The chain has TRBV7-9 and TRBJ2-7; 11 bases are a match to TRBD2. CDR1 SEHNR and CDR2 FQNEAQ come from the germline V gene (reference sequence). Unmatched junction bases numbered 9, after V lost 8 bases and J lost 0 bases. The CDR3 contains 16 residues. As DNA, the CDR3 is TGTGCCAGCTCCGGAGAACTAGCGGGAGTCTCCTACGAGCAGTACTTC. Translating it yields CASSGELAGVSYEQYF.

The gene calls are TRBV7-2 and TRBJ2-1, with 10 positions matching TRBD1. The CDR3 loop spans 15 amino acids. Germline lookup yields CDR1 SGHTA and CDR2 FQGNSA. With V trimmed by 3 bases and J by 2 bases, 1 base remained unmatched. CDR3 protein: CASSFGTGAYNEQFF. In DNA, the CDR3 is TGTGCCAGCAGCTTTGGGACAGGGGCCTACAATGAGCAGTTCTTC.

V usage is TRBV28 and J usage is TRBJ1-1; 8 bases match TRBD1. The germline V gene has CDR1 MDHEN and CDR2 SYDVKM. This CDR3 comprises 15 residues. V lost 3 bases and J lost 1; bases outside the gene matches: 4. CDR3 sequence: CASSFRDRGNTEAFF. CDR3 sequence (DNA): TGTGCCAGCAGTTTTAGAGACAGGGGGAACACTGAAGCTTTCTTT.

The chain carries TRBV6-2 or TRBV6-3 and TRBJ1-5, with D perhaps TRBD1 (6 bases). The V gene lost 4 bases and the J gene lost 4 bases, with 11 bases spanning the gap. CDR3 size: 14 residues. Germline lookup yields CDR1 MNHEY and CDR2 SVGEGT. CDR3 residues: CASSSPDRNQPQHF. The CDR3 region has the DNA TGTGCCAGCAGTTCCCCCGACAGGAATCAGCCCCAGCATTTT.

The chain joins TRBV28 to TRBJ1-5; no definite D call. CDR1 MDHEN and CDR2 SYDVKM come from the germline V gene. The CDR3 is 14 residues long. V dropped 2 bases and J dropped 4 bases, with 9 bases sitting between them. The DNA of the CDR3 is TGTGCCAGCAGTTTAATTGGGGAGAATCAGCCCCAGCATTTT. This translates into CASSLIGENQPQHF. Full variable domain (outside the CDR3, taken from reference TRBV28 and TRBJ1-5): DVKVTQSSRYLVKRTGEKVFLECVQDMDHENMFWYRQDPGLGLRLIYFSYDVKMKEKGDIPEGYSVSREKKERFSLILESASTNQTSMYLCASSLIGENQPQHFGDGTRLSIL.

The V gene is TRBV7-2, the J gene TRBJ2-5, with D possibly TRBD2 on 5 matching bases. Trimming stripped 5 bases from V and 1 base from J, with 14 bases between. Germline V gene data show CDR1 as SGHTA and CDR2 as FQGNSA. This CDR3 is 15 amino acids long. The CDR3 is CASSIGLPSQETQYF. CDR3 nucleotide sequence: TGTGCCAGCAGCATCGGACTCCCTTCCCAAGAGACCCAGTACTTC.

V and J are TRBV9 and TRBJ2-3, with 9 bases identical to TRBD2. Germline trimming cut 5 bases from V and 2 bases from J; bases unmatched to any gene: 3. The CDR3 spans 14 residues. Germline CDR1 reads SGDLS; CDR2 reads YYNGEE. In DNA form, the CDR3 reads TGTGCCAGCAGTGGCGGGAGGGACACAGATACGCAGTATTTT. Its protein product is CASSGGRDTDTQYF.

The chain recombines TRBV19 with TRBJ1-1; no reliable D call. CDR1 and CDR2 from the germline V gene are LNHDA and SQIVND (reference sequence). Trimming cost V 10 bases and J 9 bases, with 18 bases left between them. The length of the CDR3 is 12 residues. CDR3 region: CATCSERYQAFF. The CDR3 DNA sequence: TGTGCCACCTGTTCGGAGCGATATCAAGCTTTCTTT.

The chain combines TRBV7-9 with TRBJ1-3; D gene uncertain. V was trimmed by 1 base and J by 0 bases, leaving 10 bases between them. The germline gives CDR1 SEHNR, CDR2 FQNEAQ (reference sequence). The CDR3 is made up of 16 amino acids. CDR3 region: CASSLGARDSGNTIYF. CDR3 DNA: TGTGCCAGCAGCTTAGGGGCGAGGGACTCTGGAAACACCATATATTTT.

The V and J genes are TRBV29-1 and TRBJ1-2, with D perhaps matching TRBD1 (5 bases). Germline V gene data show CDR1 as SQVTM and CDR2 as ANQGSEA. V gave up 4 bases and J gave up 2 bases, with 11 bases separating them. The CDR3 is 13 amino acids. DNA for the CDR3: TGCAGCGTTGTGGGGCTGAGCAACTATGGCTACACCTTC. Translated: CSVVGLSNYGYTF.

The chain joins TRBV12-3 or TRBV12-4 to TRBJ1-2, with unresolved D. Trimming removed 3 bases at V and 7 bases at J, with 9 bases between. CDR3 size: 12 residues. CDR3 sequence: CASSFAGSGYTF. The DNA of the CDR3 is TGTGCCAGCAGTTTTGCGGGGTCTGGCTACACCTTC.

This chain joins TRBV28 and TRBJ1-2, with D perhaps matching TRBD1 (5 bases). This CDR3 spans 19 amino acids. The germline V gene has CDR1 MDHEN and CDR2 SYDVKM. V lost 5 bases, J lost 5 bases, and 30 bases lay in between. The CDR3 coding sequence is TGTGCCAGCAGTCCACCTGTAAGGAGGGGAGAGGGCTGGGGATATGGCTACACCTTC. Its protein product is CASSPPVRRGEGWGYGYTF.

The chain employs TRBV28 and TRBJ1-6, with TRBD1 identical over 9 bases. Germline V gene data show CDR1 as MDHEN and CDR2 as SYDVKM. V was clipped by 0 bases and J by 9 bases; unmatched bases: 9. The CDR3 loop spans 17 amino acids. CDR3 sequence: CASSLWDRGYLSSPLHF. The CDR3 DNA follows: TGTGCCAGCAGTTTATGGGACAGGGGATATCTAAGTTCACCCCTCCACTTT.

The chain has TRBV10-3 and TRBJ2-7; TRBD2 matches 7 bases. This CDR3 has 11 amino acids. Trimming cost V 3 bases and J 11 bases; bases outside gene matches: 4. CDR1 and CDR2 from the germline V gene are ENHRY and SYGVKD. DNA for the CDR3: TGTGCCATCAGTGATGGTGGGGGGGAGTACTTC. It translates to CAISDGGGEYF.

The J gene is TRBJ2-2, the V gene TRBV5-1, with TRBD2 matching over 14 bases. Germline V gives CDR1 SGHRS, CDR2 YFSETQ. CDR3 length: 16 residues. The junction had 5 bases not matched to a gene; V was cut back by 3 bases and J by 7 bases. In DNA form, the CDR3 reads TGCGCCAGCAGCTCAGGACTAGCGGGAGGACACGGGGAGCTGTTTTTT. Residues: CASSSGLAGGHGELFF.

The chain is built from TRBV2 and TRBJ1-2; TRBD1 is a possible D gene (5 bases). This CDR3 is built from 15 residues. V gave up 6 bases and J gave up 3 bases, with 17 bases separating them. The V gene's germline CDR1 is SNHLY and CDR2 FYNNEI. The DNA for the CDR3 is TGTGCCAGCAGGGTCCAAGTGGGGGGAGACTATGGCTACACCTTC. Translation gives CASRVQVGGDYGYTF.

The CDR3 spells CASSTGQGIGKLFF. DNA for the CDR3: TGTGCCAGCAGCACGGGACAGGGGATCGGAAAACTGTTTTTT. The chain uses TRBV28 and TRBJ1-4; TRBD1 matches at 10 bases. This CDR3 has 14 amino acids. J lost 10 bases, V lost 6 bases, and 8 bases had no gene match. Per the germline V gene, CDR1 is MDHEN and CDR2 is SYDVKM.

A few counts support this clone. The chain joins TRBV6-2 or TRBV6-3 to TRBJ1-5, with TRBD1 matching 10 bases. From germline, CDR1 is MNHEY and CDR2 SVGEGT. V dropped 4 bases and J dropped 1; count of bases not matched to a gene: 7. The CDR3 is 17 residues long. The CDR3 bases are TGTGCCAGCAGTTTAGGGACAGGGGCCTCAAGCAATCAGCCCCAGCATTTT. It codes for CASSLGTGASSNQPQHF.

The rearrangement joins TRBV18 to TRBJ2-2, with D maybe TRBD1 (6 bases). Germline V gives CDR1 KGHSH, CDR2 LQKENI. V was clipped by 4 bases and J by 7 bases, with 13 bases between them. This CDR3 region has 14 residues. The CDR3 DNA sequence: TGTGCCAGCTCACGACAGGATAATTACGGGGAGCTGTTTTTT. Translating gives CASSRQDNYGELFF. Full variable domain (missing parts from reference TRBV18 and TRBJ2-2): NAGVMQNPRHLVRRRGQEARLRCSPMKGHSHVYWYRQLPEEGLKFMVYLQKENIIDESGMPKERFSAEFPKEGPSILRIQQVVRGDSAAYFCASSRQDNYGELFFGEGSRLTVL.

In regard to this clone: Other DNA sequences in this specimen translate into the identical CDR3. In DNA form, the CDR3 reads TGCGCCAGCAGCTGGGGACAGGGCAACTATGGCTACACCTTC. Translating gives CASSWGQGNYGYTF. The chain employs TRBV5-1 and TRBJ1-2, with 9 bases fitting TRBD1. J gave up 2 bases and V 3 bases, and 2 bases lay outside the gene matches. Per germline, CDR1 SGHRS and CDR2 YFSETQ. The CDR3 totals 14 residues.

The CDR3 protein is CASSEVVQVGRYF. In DNA, the CDR3 is TGTGCCAGCAGTGAAGTGGTACAGGTGGGTCGGTACTTC. The J gene is TRBJ2-7, the V gene TRBV6-1, with TRBD1 as a possible D gene (5 bases). The CDR3 extends over 13 amino acids. Trimming removed 1 base at V and 12 bases at J, with 16 bases between. In germline, CDR1 is MNHNS, CDR2 SASEGT.

The chain links TRBV7-2 to TRBJ1-2, with TRBD1 matching over 7 bases. This CDR3 contains 14 residues. Germline V CDR1 and CDR2: SGHTA, FQGNSA. The ends lost 5 bases at V and 4 bases at J; junction bases unmatched: 7. The CDR3 region has the DNA TGTGCCAGCAGCCCAAAGACAGGGTCCTATGGCTACACCTTC. Amino acids: CASSPKTGSYGYTF.

This clone is a singleton in its sample. As DNA, the CDR3 is TGCGCCAGCAGCCAATCAACGAAACCGGGACAGGGAAATTCACCCCTCCACTTT. Its translation: CASSQSTKPGQGNSPLHF. The chain has TRBV4-3 and TRBJ1-6; 9 bases align to TRBD1. Per the germline V gene, CDR1 is LGHNA and CDR2 is YSLEER. The CDR3 spans 18 residues. V shed 2 bases and J 7 bases; nucleotides not matched to a gene: 12.

J is TRBJ2-3 and V is TRBV28; 8 bases are a match to TRBD1. CDR3 length: 16 residues. Germline CDR1 is MDHEN and CDR2 is SYDVKM. Trimming at V came to 6 bases and at J to 4 bases, leaving 12 bases not matched to a gene. CDR3 sequence: CASSPAGTGGADTQYF. DNA of the CDR3: TGTGCCAGCAGCCCGGCCGGGACAGGAGGAGCAGATACGCAGTATTTT.

The chain combines TRBV24-1 with TRBJ1-5; 9 positions match TRBD1. Per germline, CDR1 KGHDR and CDR2 SFDVKD. With 4 bases clipped from V and 0 bases from J, the junction kept 9 bases outside the gene matches. The CDR3 extends over 18 amino acids. This CDR3 is CATSEAGTGRGSNQPQHF. In DNA, the CDR3 is TGTGCCACCAGTGAGGCCGGGACAGGGAGAGGTAGCAATCAGCCCCAGCATTTT.

The sample holds one count of this clone. V gene TRBV29-1 combines with J gene TRBJ1-2, with D unclear. V lost 6 bases and J 0 bases, leaving 11 bases between the germline ends. This CDR3 is built from 13 residues. In germline, CDR1 is SQVTM, CDR2 ANQGSEA. Here the CDR3 DNA reads TGCAGCGTGTGCTTGGCCCCTAACTATGGCTACACCTTC. This codes for CSVCLAPNYGYTF. Full variable domain (remainder filled in from reference TRBV29-1 and TRBJ1-2): SAVISQKPSRDICQRGTSLTIQCQVDSQVTMMFWYRQQPGQSLTLIATANQGSEATYESGFVIDKFPISRPNLTFSTLTVSNMSPEDSSIYLCSVCLAPNYGYTFGSGTRLTVV.